Following are 6 T cell receptor beta chains from one sample sequenced in a study of blood T cell repertoires in COVID-19. Data came from immunoSEQ multiplex PCR; TCRdb stores just in-frame clones and leaves some out. The data show a few hundred thousand clones, 85% to 90% seen once. The sequenced sample consisted of peripheral blood. The receptors come from a woman aged 60-75 years with COVID-19, enrolled during active disease.

The V call is TRBV6-5, the J call TRBJ2-7, with 7 nucleotides matching TRBD1. This CDR3 is 15 amino acids long. V was clipped by 4 bases and J by 2 bases; unmatched bases: 8. Germline CDR1 reads MNHEY; CDR2 reads SVGAGI. The CDR3 reads CASSLLPGQTYEQYF. CDR3 bases: TGTGCCAGCAGTTTACTTCCGGGACAGACCTACGAGCAGTACTTC.

The chain links TRBV6-1 to TRBJ1-6; 11 nucleotides align to TRBD1. Germline V lookup: CDR1 MNHNS, CDR2 SASEGT. The ends lost 6 bases at V and 15 bases at J; junction bases unmatched: 7. This CDR3 is built from 13 residues. The CDR3 sequence: CASSGQGAPLLHF. The CDR3 DNA is TGTGCCAGCAGCGGACAGGGGGCCCCCCTCCTCCACTTT.

This clone showed up just once. CDR3 nucleotide sequence: TGTGCCAGTGCCCTGGGGGCAGGGGTAGCTTCACCCCTCCACTTT. Protein: CASALGAGVASPLHF. The chain employs TRBV19 and TRBJ1-6; TRBD1 is a possible D gene (6 bases). Trimming stripped 8 bases from V and 9 bases from J, with 20 bases between. In germline, CDR1 is LNHDA, CDR2 SQIVND (reference sequence). The CDR3 consists of 15 residues.

This chain uses TRBV11-1 with TRBJ2-3; no firm D call. V was trimmed by 5 bases and J by 5 bases, leaving 14 bases between them. The CDR3 is 14 residues long. Per germline, CDR1 SGHAT and CDR2 FQDESV (reference sequence). The CDR3 sequence: CASSPESFRDTQYF. The CDR3 DNA is TGTGCCAGCAGCCCGGAGAGTTTTAGAGATACGCAGTATTTT.

V and J are TRBV9 and TRBJ1-6; maybe TRBD1 (6 bases). The CDR3 has 16 amino acids. V was shortened by 0 bases and J by 5 bases, with 12 bases between the two germline ends. CDR1 is SGDLS and CDR2 is YYNGEE in the germline V gene. The CDR3 loop is CASSVAWGPNNSPLHF. The CDR3 DNA is TGTGCCAGCAGCGTAGCATGGGGGCCAAATAATTCACCCCTCCACTTT.

The chain employs TRBV5-4 and TRBJ2-5; a weak D match, TRBD1 (5 bases). Trimming left V 4 bases short and J 5 bases short, with 18 bases between. Germline V gene data show CDR1 as SGHNT and CDR2 as YYREEE (reference sequence). There are 15 residues in the CDR3. The CDR3 coding sequence is TGTGCCAGCAGCCTTAGGGGTACAGCCGTGGAGACCCAGTACTTC. Its translation is CASSLRGTAVETQYF.